Listed here is a single TCR beta chain. This sample was taken from a study of blood T cell repertoires in COVID-19. Generated by immunoSEQ multiplex PCR, the TCRdb table keeps only in-frame clones and is missing some. Of about 120,000 clones listed, roughly 86% were seen once; the top ten hold around 4.5%. The CDR3 length is 14 residues. V dropped 3 bases and J dropped 10; count of bases not matched to a gene: 8. Germline V gene data show CDR1 as GTSNPN and CDR2 as SVGIG (reference sequence). The sample was peripheral blood. This chain joins TRBV30 and TRBJ1-6; 8 positions match TRBD1. This receptor was obtained from a man in his forties with acute or convalescent COVID-19. As DNA, the CDR3 is TGTGCCTGGAGGCGGAGGACAGGGCAGTCACCCCTCCACTTT. Protein sequence: CAWRRRTGQSPLHF.